These 27 T cell receptor beta chains share one sample of origin, sequenced in a study of neurological immune-mediated disorders. From the 5' RACE reads, TCRdb called clonotypes with MiXCR, one entry per CDR3 protein. Among 65,000 to 95,000 distinct CDR3 sequences listed, 5% to 5.5% were seen once. The sample taken for sequencing was PBMCs. These receptors originate from a woman between 25 and 40 years old with multiple sclerosis.

In its sample, this clonotype was seen many times. The chain employs TRBV20-1 and TRBJ2-5; no reliable D call. Deletions cut 0 bases from V and 2 bases from J, with 10 bases between. The CDR3 totals 14 residues. The germline CDR1 and CDR2 sequences are DFQATT and SNEGSKA (reference sequence). This chain's CDR3 is CSARDQLTQETQYF. CDR3 sequence (DNA): TGCAGTGCTAGAGATCAATTGACACAAGAGACCCAGTACTTC.

This clonotype was seen at least ten times. The V call is TRBV12-3 or TRBV12-4, the J call TRBJ1-5; D gene unclear. V was pared by 3 bases and J by 10 bases, with 10 bases between. CDR3 length: 12 amino acids. CDR3 nucleotide sequence: TGTGCCAGCAGTTTTGGCCAACAACCCCAGCATTTT. It is translated as CASSFGQQPQHF.

This clonotype was recorded at least ten times. The chain joins TRBV7-9 to TRBJ2-7, with TRBD2 matching 8 bases. The CDR3 totals 14 residues. Trimming took 6 bases from V and 0 from J; bases not matched to a gene: 4. Germline values: CDR1 SEHNR, CDR2 FQNEAQ (reference sequence). The CDR3 spells CASRLTSGSYEQYF. Here the CDR3 DNA reads TGTGCCAGCAGACTCACTAGCGGCTCCTACGAGCAGTACTTC.

Ten or more counts support this clonotype. V gene TRBV5-1 combines with J gene TRBJ1-5; 10 bases fit TRBD1. The germline CDR1 and CDR2 sequences are SGHRS and YFSETQ. Trimming took 5 bases from V and 6 from J; bases not matched to a gene: 11. The CDR3 consists of 16 residues. The CDR3 nucleotides are TGCGCCAGCAGTCCCGGGACAGGGGACGGGATTCAGCCCCAGCATTTT. As protein: CASSPGTGDGIQPQHF.

This clonotype was recorded many times. This chain joins TRBV5-5 and TRBJ1-1; 9 bases are shared with TRBD1. Per germline, CDR1 SGHKS and CDR2 YYEKEE (reference sequence). This CDR3 region has 14 residues. J gave up 5 bases and V 4 bases, and 6 bases lay outside the gene matches. CDR3 in amino acids: CASSPDRGPTEAFF. CDR3 nucleotides: TGTGCCAGCAGCCCGGACAGGGGTCCTACTGAAGCTTTCTTT.

Ten or more counts support this clonotype. The CDR3 loop reads CASSLEGLSSYGYTF. CDR3 bases: TGCGCCAGCAGCTTGGAAGGACTTTCCAGCTATGGCTACACCTTC. The rearrangement uses TRBV5-1 and TRBJ1-2; D not certain. The V end was cut by 0 bases, the J end by 4 bases, with 13 bases between. This CDR3 comprises 15 residues. CDR1 is SGHRS, CDR2 YFSETQ, per germline.

This clonotype was counted many times. J is TRBJ2-6 and V is TRBV24-1; 7 bases map to TRBD1. This CDR3 region has 18 residues. V trimming: 3 bases; J trimming: 0 bases; junction bases outside the gene matches: 7. Germline CDR1 and CDR2: KGHDR and SFDVKD. The CDR3 reads CATSDPGQTNSGANVLTF. The CDR3 DNA reads as TGTGCCACCAGTGATCCGGGACAGACTAACTCTGGGGCCAACGTCCTGACTTTC.

This clonotype showed up many times. The rearrangement joins TRBV20-1 to TRBJ2-1; 8 bases map to TRBD1. The V gene's germline CDR1 is DFQATT and CDR2 SNEGSKA (reference sequence). After removal of 3 bases from V and 6 bases from J, the junction contained 10 bases not matched to a gene. The CDR3 extends over 15 amino acids. The CDR3 sequence: CSARHGQGLVNEQFF. The CDR3 DNA reads TGCAGTGCTAGGCACGGACAGGGCCTCGTCAATGAGCAGTTCTTC.

This clonotype came up many times. The chain employs TRBV5-1 and TRBJ2-2; 13 bases are a match to TRBD2. The CDR3 is 15 amino acids. CDR1 and CDR2 from the germline V gene are SGHRS and YFSETQ. Trimming removed 5 bases from V and 6 bases from J; junction bases left unmatched: 4. Here the CDR3 reads CASRGTSGISGELFF. The CDR3 DNA follows: TGCGCCAGCAGAGGGACTAGCGGGATATCCGGGGAGCTGTTTTTT. Variable domain in full (rest from reference TRBV5-1 and TRBJ2-2): KAGVTQTPRYLIKTRGQQVTLSCSPISGHRSVSWYQQTPGQGLQFLFEYFSETQRNKGNFPGRFSGRQFSNSRSEMNVSTLELGDSALYLCASRGTSGISGELFFGEGSRLTVL.

This clonotype was counted many times. The rearrangement joins TRBV28 to TRBJ1-4; D is uncertain. The germline V gene encodes CDR1 MDHEN and CDR2 SYDVKM. The CDR3 loop spans 12 amino acids. The germline V and J ends were trimmed by 4 bases and 3 bases, with 3 bases remaining between them. CDR3 coding DNA: TGTGCCAGCAGTTCCTCTAATGAAAAACTGTTTTTT. Protein product: CASSSSNEKLFF. Complete variable domain (other parts from reference TRBV28 and TRBJ1-4): DVKVTQSSRYLVKRTGEKVFLECVQDMDHENMFWYRQDPGLGLRLIYFSYDVKMKEKGDIPEGYSVSREKKERFSLILESASTNQTSMYLCASSSSNEKLFFGSGTQLSVL.

This clonotype appeared many times. The V call is TRBV12-3 or TRBV12-4, the J call TRBJ2-1; 12 bases are a match to TRBD2. After removal of 3 bases from V and 8 bases from J, the junction contained 5 bases not matched to a gene. The CDR3 loop spans 15 amino acids. The CDR3 coding sequence is TGTGCCAGCAGTTTTAGGACTAGCGGGAAATATGAGCAGTTCTTC. Amino acids: CASSFRTSGKYEQFF.

This clonotype has a count of ten or more. V usage is TRBV5-1 and J usage is TRBJ2-1, with 7 bases aligning to TRBD2. The V gene's germline CDR1 is SGHRS and CDR2 YFSETQ. This CDR3 is 14 amino acids long. After removal of 7 bases from V and 5 bases from J, the junction contained 9 bases not matched to a gene. The CDR3 protein is CASRLAAGDNEQFF. The CDR3, as DNA: TGCGCCAGCCGCCTCGCGGCGGGGGACAATGAGCAGTTCTTC.

This clonotype was detected ten times or more. The V gene is TRBV12-3 or TRBV12-4, the J gene TRBJ2-1, with TRBD2 matching over 8 bases. The CDR3 sequence is 15 residues long. Trimming removed 8 bases from V and 4 bases from J; junction bases left unmatched: 10. CDR3 DNA: TGTGCCAGCGGGAGCGGGAGCACCATTTACAATGAGCAGTTCTTC. As protein: CASGSGSTIYNEQFF.

This clonotype was counted a few times. The V and J genes are TRBV5-1 and TRBJ2-5; D may match TRBD1 or TRBD2 (5 bases each). Germline CDR1 reads SGHRS; CDR2 reads YFSETQ. V lost 3 bases, J lost 0 bases, and 9 bases lay in between. This CDR3 has 14 amino acids. DNA of the CDR3: TGCGCCAGCAGCTGGGGGACGGACCAAGAGACCCAGTACTTC. The encoded protein is CASSWGTDQETQYF.

This clonotype showed up many times. This chain links TRBV12-3 or TRBV12-4 with TRBJ2-6, with 9 bases identical to TRBD1. The V gene end was trimmed by 5 bases and the J gene end by 2 bases; junction bases not matched to a gene: 7. This CDR3 spans 17 amino acids. The CDR3 loop reads CASSPDRGGPGANVLTF. The CDR3 nucleotides read TGTGCCAGCAGTCCCGACAGGGGGGGACCTGGGGCCAACGTCCTGACTTTC.

This clonotype was counted at least ten times. The chain combines TRBV20-1 with TRBJ2-1; D is unclear. V was trimmed by 3 bases and J by 0 bases, leaving 9 bases between them. Germline V gene sequence: CDR1 DFQATT, CDR2 SNEGSKA (reference sequence). This CDR3 contains 14 residues. The DNA for the CDR3 is TGCAGTGCTAGCAAGGTGGGCTCCTACAATGAGCAGTTCTTC. Translation: CSASKVGSYNEQFF.

Many counts were recorded for this clonotype. The chain combines TRBV5-1 with TRBJ2-2; unclear D gene. Germline V gene lookup returns CDR1 SGHRS and CDR2 YFSETQ. V lost 0 bases and J 1 base, leaving 4 bases between the germline ends. CDR3 length: 14 residues. CDR3 protein: CASSLARNTGELFF. CDR3 nucleotide sequence: TGCGCCAGCAGCTTGGCGCGGAACACCGGGGAGCTGTTTTTT.

This clonotype was observed many times. This chain connects TRBV3-1 to TRBJ2-1; D is possibly TRBD2 (6 bases). This CDR3 has 13 amino acids. Trimming stripped 2 bases from V and 7 bases from J, with 9 bases between. Germline V gives CDR1 LGHDT, CDR2 YNNKEL (reference sequence). CDR3 protein: CASSQLGGNEQFF. The CDR3, as DNA: TGTGCCAGCAGCCAACTTGGGGGGAATGAGCAGTTCTTC.

This clonotype was counted many times. The gene calls are TRBV18 and TRBJ1-5, with D hard to call. Germline lookup yields CDR1 KGHSH and CDR2 LQKENI. The CDR3 runs 13 residues. The V end was cut by 6 bases, the J end by 1 base, with 7 bases between. CDR3 nucleotide sequence: TGTGCCAGCTCCTCGTCGAGCAATCAGCCCCAGCATTTT. Amino acids: CASSSSSNQPQHF.

The chain recombines TRBV9 with TRBJ2-3; D unresolved. V was cut by 1 base and J by 0 bases, with 3 bases left in between. Germline V gives CDR1 SGDLS, CDR2 YYNGEE. This CDR3 has 13 amino acids. The CDR3 DNA reads TGTGCCAGCAGCGTAACTAGCACAGATACGCAGTATTTT. This encodes CASSVTSTDTQYF.

V usage is TRBV7-6 and J usage is TRBJ2-3; weak D call: TRBD2 (6 bases). The V gene's germline CDR1 is SGHVS and CDR2 FNYEAQ. The CDR3 is 14 amino acids. Trimming removed 5 bases at V and 4 bases at J, with 13 bases between. CDR3: CASSRSPGADTQYF. The CDR3 DNA follows: TGTGCCAGCAGCCGCAGCCCGGGGGCAGATACGCAGTATTTT.

The sample holds many counts of this clonotype. The genes are TRBV5-1 and TRBJ2-5, with D perhaps being TRBD1 or TRBD2 (5 bases each). V shed 5 bases and J shed 7 bases, with 15 bases lying between them. This CDR3 spans 13 amino acids. Germline lookup yields CDR1 SGHRS and CDR2 YFSETQ. Here the CDR3 DNA reads TGCGCCAGCAGTCCCGGAAGGGACGGGACCCAGTACTTC. It specifies CASSPGRDGTQYF.

The sample holds many counts of this clonotype. The V gene is TRBV5-1, the J gene TRBJ1-2; the D is unclear. Germline V CDR1 and CDR2: SGHRS, YFSETQ. The CDR3 is 14 residues long. V lost 5 bases and J 4 bases, leaving 15 bases between the germline ends. The CDR3: CASSPSSAAYGYTF. CDR3 nucleotides: TGCGCCAGCAGTCCCTCCTCAGCAGCCTATGGCTACACCTTC.

This clonotype showed up many times. The J gene is TRBJ2-2, the V gene TRBV5-1, with TRBD1 matching over 9 bases. V lost 7 bases to trimming and J lost 6 bases; unmatched junction nucleotides: 10. CDR1 is SGHRS and CDR2 is YFSETQ in the germline V gene. The CDR3 is 15 amino acids. CDR3 sequence reads: CASGRTGEIAGELFF. In DNA form, the CDR3 reads TGCGCCAGCGGGCGGACAGGGGAGATAGCCGGGGAGCTGTTTTTT.

This clonotype was counted many times. The chain joins TRBV28 to TRBJ2-4; the D is unclear. V lost 7 bases to trimming and J lost 4 bases, with 11 bases between them. The CDR3 loop spans 13 amino acids. Germline CDR1 reads MDHEN; CDR2 reads SYDVKM. This CDR3 reads CASTTPAKNIQYF. The CDR3 DNA is TGTGCCAGCACCACCCCGGCGAAAAACATTCAGTACTTC.

This clonotype was recorded many times. The gene calls are TRBV4-2 and TRBJ1-5, with D possibly matching TRBD1 (5 bases). The CDR3 is made up of 14 amino acids. The V gene's germline CDR1 is LGHNA and CDR2 YNFKEQ. V lost 0 bases and J 5 bases, leaving 8 bases between the germline ends. CDR3 loop: CASSQDGGDQPQHF. The CDR3 DNA sequence: TGTGCCAGCAGCCAAGACGGGGGAGATCAGCCCCAGCATTTT.

This clonotype was seen more than once but under ten times. J is TRBJ1-3 and V is TRBV12-3 or TRBV12-4, with D maybe TRBD1 (6 bases). V gave up 2 bases and J gave up 0 bases, with 14 bases separating them. There are 17 residues in the CDR3. This CDR3 reads CASSLSGDHYSGNTIYF. CDR3 nucleotide sequence: TGTGCCAGCAGTTTATCAGGGGACCACTACTCTGGAAACACCATATATTTT.